One sample yielded the 2 T cell receptor beta chains listed below, sequenced in a study of blood T cell repertoires in COVID-19. Generated by immunoSEQ multiplex PCR, the TCRdb table keeps only in-frame clones and is missing some. The sample has over 200,000 clones; about 90% are singletons. Sequencing was carried out using PBMCs or T cells enriched from blood (not recorded which). The receptors come from a woman aged 45 to 65 in a cohort exposed to, infected with or recovered from COVID-19 (not recorded which).

This clone appeared once. DNA of the CDR3: TGTGCCAGCAGCCGGCCCGGGTTTCTGGACACCATATATTTT. Amino acid sequence: CASSRPGFLDTIYF. This chain joins TRBV5-8 and TRBJ1-3; D gene uncertain. The germline V gene encodes CDR1 SGHTS and CDR2 YDEGEE. The CDR3 sequence is 14 residues long. V shed 4 bases and J shed 8 bases, with 16 bases lying between them.

The chain joins TRBV18 to TRBJ2-5, with 10 positions matching TRBD1. Germline CDR1 is KGHSH and CDR2 is LQKENI. The V gene end was trimmed by 4 bases and the J gene end by 2 bases; junction bases not matched to a gene: 7. This CDR3 spans 16 amino acids. CDR3 residues: CASSLRDRGQQETQYF. In DNA, the CDR3 is TGTGCCAGCTCACTCCGGGACAGGGGCCAACAAGAGACCCAGTACTTC.